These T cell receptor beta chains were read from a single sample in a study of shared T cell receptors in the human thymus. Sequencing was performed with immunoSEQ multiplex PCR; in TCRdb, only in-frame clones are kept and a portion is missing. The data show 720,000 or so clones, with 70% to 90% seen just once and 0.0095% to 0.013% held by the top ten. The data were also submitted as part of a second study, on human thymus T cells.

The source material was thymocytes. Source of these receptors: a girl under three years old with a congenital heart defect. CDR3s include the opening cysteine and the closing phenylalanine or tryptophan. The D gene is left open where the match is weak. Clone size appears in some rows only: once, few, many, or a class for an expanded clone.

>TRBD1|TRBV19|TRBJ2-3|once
CASSVNRGRDTQYF
TGTGCCAGTAGTGTGAACAGGGGTCGGGATACGCAGTATTTT
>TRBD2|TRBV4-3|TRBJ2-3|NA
CASSQTRRTSGGPPHFTDTQYF
TGCGCCAGCAGCCAAACACGGCGGACTAGCGGGGGTCCACCACATTTCACAGATACGCAGTATTTT
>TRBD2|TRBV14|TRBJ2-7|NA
CASSQPGRGTYEQYF
TGTGCCAGCAGCCAGCCCGGGAGGGGGACCTACGAGCAGTACTTC
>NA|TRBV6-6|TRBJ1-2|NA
CASRLRVYTF
TGTGCCAGCCGACTCAGGGTCTACACCTTC
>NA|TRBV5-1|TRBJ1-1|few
CASSLGSRGPPEAFF
TGCGCCAGCAGCTTGGGTTCTCGGGGTCCGCCAGAAGCTTTCTTT
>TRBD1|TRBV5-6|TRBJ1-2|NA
CASSRTGGHPLYGYTF
TGTGCCAGCAGCCGGACAGGGGGCCACCCCCTCTATGGCTACACCTTC
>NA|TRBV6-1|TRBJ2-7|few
CASRGLRDEQYF
TGTGCCAGCAGGGGGCTCCGGGACGAGCAGTACTTC
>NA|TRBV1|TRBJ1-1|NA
CTSSPRWSREAFF
TGCACCAGCAGCCCCCGCTGGAGCCGTGAAGCTTTCTTT
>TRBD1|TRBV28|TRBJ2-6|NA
CASSIWIRDRESGANVLTF
TGTGCCAGCAGTATTTGGATTAGGGACAGAGAGTCTGGGGCCAACGTCCTGACTTTC
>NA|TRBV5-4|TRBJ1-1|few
CASSLVPGEDTEAFF
TGTGCCAGCAGCCTAGTGCCAGGGGAAGACACTGAAGCTTTCTTT
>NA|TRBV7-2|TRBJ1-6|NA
CASSLREGRSYNSPLHF
TGTGCCAGCAGCCTTAGGGAGGGACGGTCCTATAATTCACCCCTCCACTTT
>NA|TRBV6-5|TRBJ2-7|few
CASSSDSPYEQYF
TGTGCCAGCTCTAGTGACAGTCCCTACGAGCAGTACTTC
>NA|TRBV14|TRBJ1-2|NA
CASSQDFLRTLVYGYTF
TGTGCCAGCAGCCAAGATTTCCTAAGGACACTCGTCTATGGCTACACCTTC